The 28 T cell receptor beta chains given below trace back to one sample, sequenced in a study of CXCR4 blockade with PD-1 therapy in pancreatic cancer. Measured with immunoSEQ multiplex PCR; TCRdb has only the in-frame clones, and not every one. The table shows approximately 17,000 clones, with over 55% occurring only once. Sequencing was carried out using tumor tissue. The receptors derive from a human donor with pancreatic ductal adenocarcinoma.

J is TRBJ1-2 and V is TRBV28; D ambiguous. The CDR3 loop spans 12 amino acids. V lost 3 bases, J lost 3 bases, and 5 bases lay in between. The V gene's germline CDR1 is MDHEN and CDR2 SYDVKM. Here the CDR3 reads CASSFIDYGYTF. CDR3 nucleotide sequence: TGTGCCAGCAGTTTTATAGACTATGGCTACACCTTC.

The rearrangement uses TRBV18 and TRBJ2-4; 7 bases line up with TRBD1. This CDR3 spans 15 amino acids. The germline V gene has CDR1 KGHSH and CDR2 LQKENI. Germline trimming cut 3 bases from V and 6 bases from J; bases unmatched to any gene: 8. Here the CDR3 reads CASSPLETGRNIQYF. CDR3 sequence (DNA): TGTGCCAGCTCACCGCTGGAGACAGGGAGAAACATTCAGTACTTC.

The CDR3 region has the DNA TGTGCCATCAGTGAGGCCAGAACCTACGAGCAGTACTTC. Its protein product is CAISEARTYEQYF. The chain is built from TRBV10-3 and TRBJ2-7; D is uncertain. V lost 2 bases and J 2 bases, leaving 7 bases between the germline ends. CDR1 and CDR2 from the germline V gene are ENHRY and SYGVKD. The CDR3 sequence is 13 residues long.

This chain links TRBV30 with TRBJ1-2, with D unclear. Germline-derived CDR1 and CDR2 are GTSNPN and SVGIG (reference sequence). The V gene lost 0 bases and the J gene lost 8 bases, with 16 bases spanning the gap. The CDR3 contains 14 residues. Here the CDR3 DNA reads TGTGCCTGGAGTGTGTTCTGGGCCCGGAGAGGCTACACCTTC. Protein: CAWSVFWARRGYTF.

CDR3 DNA sequence: TGTGCCAGTACCTGGTCGGGACAGGGGAATGAAAAACTGTTTTTT. This encodes CASTWSGQGNEKLFF. The V gene is TRBV19, the J gene TRBJ1-4, with 10 positions matching TRBD1. This CDR3 spans 15 amino acids. V lost 7 bases and J lost 5; bases outside the gene matches: 7. Per germline, CDR1 LNHDA and CDR2 SQIVND (reference sequence).

The chain combines TRBV28 with TRBJ1-5; TRBD1 agrees at 7 bases. CDR3 size: 16 residues. Trimming removed 6 bases from V and 6 bases from J; junction bases left unmatched: 14. Germline V gene sequence: CDR1 MDHEN, CDR2 SYDVKM. The CDR3 nucleotides read TGTGCCAGCAGCCAATGGGGCAGGGGGTTTGGTCAGCCCCAGCATTTT. The encoded protein is CASSQWGRGFGQPQHF.

The chain couples TRBV9 to TRBJ2-7; tentative D call: TRBD1 (6 bases). The V gene's germline CDR1 is SGDLS and CDR2 YYNGEE. With 0 bases removed from V and 0 bases from J, the gap between germline ends came to 10 bases. CDR3 size: 15 residues. The CDR3 DNA is TGTGCCAGCAGCGTAGCCGGGACATCCTCCTACGAGCAGTACTTC. This sequence encodes CASSVAGTSSYEQYF. The variable domain in full, completed from reference TRBV9 and TRBJ2-7, reads DSGVTQTPKHLITATGQRVTLRCSPRSGDLSVYWYQQSLDQGLQFLIQYYNGEERAKGNILERFSAQQFPDLHSELNLSSLELGDSALYFCASSVAGTSSYEQYFGPGTRLTVT.

The chain uses TRBV29-1 and TRBJ2-7; D is uncertain. V was shortened by 4 bases and J by 0 bases, with 7 bases between the two germline ends. Germline CDR1 SQVTM, CDR2 ANQGSEA. The CDR3 length is 12 residues. CDR3 DNA sequence: TGCAGCGTTGGAAGGAGCTCCTACGAGCAGTACTTC. Translated: CSVGRSSYEQYF.

The chain links TRBV30 to TRBJ1-2; D gene uncertain. CDR1 and CDR2 (germline): GTSNPN, SVGIG (reference sequence). The CDR3 consists of 13 residues. V lost 2 bases and J lost 7, with 14 bases in between. The CDR3 bases are TGTGCCTGGAGTCTCGGGAAGGGCTCTGGCTACACCTTC. This translates into CAWSLGKGSGYTF.

The J gene is TRBJ2-5, the V gene TRBV19; TRBD2 might be the D (6 bases). V was clipped by 5 bases and J by 4 bases, with 14 bases between them. Germline V CDR1 and CDR2: LNHDA, SQIVND (reference sequence). This CDR3 spans 14 amino acids. The CDR3 loop is CASSGTAGRETQYF. CDR3 coding DNA: TGTGCCAGTAGTGGGACCGCGGGGAGAGAGACCCAGTACTTC.

V usage is TRBV19 and J usage is TRBJ2-7; TRBD2 might be the D (7 bases). The V end lost 3 bases, the J end lost 2 bases, and 20 bases lay between the germline ends. Per the germline V gene, CDR1 is LNHDA and CDR2 is SQIVND (reference sequence). This CDR3 has 17 amino acids. This CDR3 is CASSISHGAGATYEQYF. The CDR3 nucleotides read TGTGCCAGTAGTATCTCCCATGGTGCGGGGGCCACCTACGAGCAGTACTTC.

This clone has a handful of counts. The J gene is TRBJ2-4, the V gene TRBV6-7; 10 bases are a match to TRBD2. TRBV6-7 is recorded as an ORF, its role being uncertain. This CDR3 region has 13 residues. V dropped 7 bases and J dropped 7; count of bases not matched to a gene: 4. The CDR3: CASTPGLANIQYF. CDR3 DNA sequence: TGTGCCAGCACCCCGGGACTAGCGAACATTCAGTACTTC.

By sample share, this clone is medium-sized. The rearrangement joins TRBV6-8 to TRBJ2-7; D perhaps matches TRBD2 (6 bases). The CDR3 is 14 residues long. Germline CDR1 reads MNHGY; CDR2 reads SAAAGT. The ends were cut back, 2 bases at V and 2 bases at J, with 10 bases in the middle. CDR3: CASSYSLATYEQYF. CDR3 sequence (DNA): TGTGCCAGCAGTTACAGCCTAGCGACCTACGAGCAGTACTTC.

The chain is built from TRBV19 and TRBJ1-1, with D unclear. The V gene lost 4 bases and the J gene lost 2 bases, with 8 bases spanning the gap. The CDR3 has 13 residues. Looked up from germline, CDR1 is LNHDA and CDR2 is SQIVND (reference sequence). CDR3 coding DNA: TGTGCCAGTAGTAACCCCCGTAACACTGAAGCTTTCTTT. Translation gives CASSNPRNTEAFF.

This chain's CDR3 is CATSRDRATTNEKLFF. The CDR3 DNA sequence: TGTGCCACCAGCAGAGACAGGGCCACAACTAATGAAAAACTGTTTTTT. The chain is built from TRBV15 and TRBJ1-4, with D possibly being TRBD1 (5 bases). Germline-derived CDR1 and CDR2 are LNHNV and YYDKDF (reference sequence). The CDR3 runs 16 residues. V shed 0 bases and J shed 0 bases, with 8 bases lying between them.

The rearrangement uses TRBV28 and TRBJ1-3; no firm D call. Per germline, CDR1 MDHEN and CDR2 SYDVKM. V lost 5 bases, J lost 0 bases, and 11 bases lay in between. The length of the CDR3 is 15 residues. CDR3 in amino acids: CASSEGTSSGNTIYF. The CDR3 coding sequence is TGTGCCAGCAGTGAGGGAACGAGCTCTGGAAACACCATATATTTT.

The chain combines TRBV9 with TRBJ2-1, with TRBD1 identical over 7 bases. CDR1 is SGDLS, CDR2 YYNGEE, per germline. The length of the CDR3 is 16 residues. The ends lost 5 bases at V and 1 base at J; junction bases unmatched: 9. The DNA of the CDR3 is TGTGCCAGCAGGGGCCTCGACAGGGAATCCTACAATGAGCAGTTCTTC. Protein: CASRGLDRESYNEQFF.

The chain joins TRBV28 to TRBJ1-2; TRBD1 agrees at 9 bases. The germline V gene encodes CDR1 MDHEN and CDR2 SYDVKM. The junction had 6 bases not matched to a gene; V was cut back by 5 bases and J by 5 bases. The CDR3 is made up of 14 amino acids. CDR3 loop: CASSTDRGRYGYTF. The CDR3 DNA follows: TGTGCCAGCAGTACCGACAGGGGGAGATATGGCTACACCTTC.

The CDR3 reads CASSFPGGSDQPQHF. The CDR3 DNA reads as TGTGCCAGCAGTTTCCCAGGGGGGAGTGATCAGCCCCAGCATTTT. This chain joins TRBV28 and TRBJ1-5, with 7 bases lining up with TRBD1. This CDR3 comprises 15 residues. Germline assignment: CDR1 MDHEN and CDR2 SYDVKM. J gave up 5 bases and V 3 bases, and 7 bases lay outside the gene matches.

This clone turned up a few times. The gene calls are TRBV19 and TRBJ2-3, with 13 positions matching TRBD2. This CDR3 is 14 amino acids long. V lost 8 bases to trimming and J lost 6 bases; unmatched junction nucleotides: 5. Germline CDR1 is LNHDA and CDR2 is SQIVND (reference sequence). CDR3 nucleotides: TGTGCCAGTGGGGGACTAGCGGGAAGGGATACGCAGTATTTT. It encodes CASGGLAGRDTQYF.

V is TRBV15 and J is TRBJ1-2; a weak D match, TRBD1 (5 bases). Germline V gives CDR1 LNHNV, CDR2 YYDKDF (reference sequence). The V and J ends lost 1 base and 5 bases respectively, with 11 bases between them. There are 14 residues in the CDR3. In nucleotides, the CDR3 is TGTGCCACCAGCAGAGCCGGGACGGCTTATGGCTACACCTTC. Translation: CATSRAGTAYGYTF.

This sequence joins TRBV19 and TRBJ1-1; possible D gene TRBD1, 5 bases. CDR3 length: 16 residues. Trimming cost V 1 base and J 3 bases, with 15 bases left between them. The germline V gene has CDR1 LNHDA and CDR2 SQIVND (reference sequence). CDR3 region: CASSIVGPMGDTEAFF. Written as DNA, the CDR3 is TGTGCCAGTAGTATAGTAGGCCCCATGGGGGACACTGAAGCTTTCTTT.

This sequence joins TRBV9 and TRBJ1-2; TRBD1 matches at 7 bases. This CDR3 comprises 15 residues. After removal of 1 base from V and 5 bases from J, the junction contained 8 bases not matched to a gene. CDR1 and CDR2 from the germline V gene are SGDLS and YYNGEE. The CDR3 reads CASSVQGTDQYGYTF. CDR3 coding DNA: TGTGCCAGCAGCGTACAAGGGACAGATCAATATGGCTACACCTTC.

This chain connects TRBV29-1 to TRBJ2-7; D not certain. Trimming removed 1 base from V and 5 bases from J, with 12 bases in between. Germline CDR1 reads SQVTM; CDR2 reads ANQGSEA. The CDR3 length is 13 residues. This CDR3 is CSVEAAVTNEQYF. In DNA form, the CDR3 reads TGCAGCGTTGAAGCGGCGGTAACCAACGAGCAGTACTTC.

The V and J genes are TRBV6-8 and TRBJ2-1; 10 bases are a match to TRBD2. This CDR3 region has 17 residues. Germline CDR1 reads MNHGY; CDR2 reads SAAAGT. V gave up 5 bases and J gave up 3 bases; unmatched junction bases: 10. CDR3 region: CASSGTTSGIGYNEQFF. CDR3 sequence (DNA): TGTGCCAGCAGTGGAACTACTAGCGGGATCGGCTACAATGAGCAGTTCTTC.

The chain uses TRBV18 and TRBJ1-6; no reliable D call. The V gene lost 3 bases and the J gene lost 9 bases, with 9 bases spanning the gap. This CDR3 is 13 amino acids long. Looked up from germline, CDR1 is KGHSH and CDR2 is LQKENI. The CDR3 DNA reads as TGTGCCAGCTCACCGGAGTACGGTTCACCCCTCCACTTT. Amino acids: CASSPEYGSPLHF.

The chain uses TRBV12-5 and TRBJ2-3; 11 nucleotides match TRBD1. V trimming: 7 bases; J trimming: 1 base; junction bases outside the gene matches: 13. The CDR3 sequence is 18 residues long. The germline CDR1 and CDR2 sequences are LGHNT and FRNRAP. This CDR3 is CASVLGGTGGGGTDTQYF. DNA of the CDR3: TGTGCTAGTGTCTTGGGTGGGACAGGGGGAGGAGGCACAGATACGCAGTATTTT.

This chain joins TRBV28 and TRBJ2-7; 9 nucleotides match TRBD2. J gave up 4 bases and V 6 bases, and 10 bases lay outside the gene matches. There are 15 residues in the CDR3. Germline V lookup: CDR1 MDHEN, CDR2 SYDVKM. CDR3 protein: CASRPPGLALYEQYF. DNA for the CDR3: TGTGCCAGCAGGCCGCCGGGACTAGCTTTATACGAGCAGTACTTC.